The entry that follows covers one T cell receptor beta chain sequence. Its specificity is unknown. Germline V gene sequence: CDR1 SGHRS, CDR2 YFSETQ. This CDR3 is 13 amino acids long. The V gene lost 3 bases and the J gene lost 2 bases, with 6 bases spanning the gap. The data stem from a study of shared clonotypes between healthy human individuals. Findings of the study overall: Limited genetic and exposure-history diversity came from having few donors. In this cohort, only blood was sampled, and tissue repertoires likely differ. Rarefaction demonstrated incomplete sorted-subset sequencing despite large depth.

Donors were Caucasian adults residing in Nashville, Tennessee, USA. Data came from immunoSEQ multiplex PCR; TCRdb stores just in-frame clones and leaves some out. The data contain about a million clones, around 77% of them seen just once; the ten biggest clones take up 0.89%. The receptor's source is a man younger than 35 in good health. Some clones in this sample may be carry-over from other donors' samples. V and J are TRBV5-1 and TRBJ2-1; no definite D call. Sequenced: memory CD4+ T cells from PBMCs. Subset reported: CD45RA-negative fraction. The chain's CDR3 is CASSSQTYNEQFF. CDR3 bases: TGCGCCAGCAGCTCCCAGACCTACAATGAGCAGTTCTTC.